The 23 T cell receptor beta chains below come from one sample, sequenced in a study of blood T cells in healthy people across ages. Primed by a sample-barcoded 5' primer and a J-beta primer mix, a second PCR proceeded for about 6 to 12 cycles. Using its own MiXCR run on the 5' RACE reads, TCRdb lists one record per CDR3 protein. The sample lists about 1.8 million distinct CDR3 sequences; just under 50% were seen once. The sequenced sample was blood. The origin of the receptors is a woman between 40 and 55 years old in good health.

In its sample, this clonotype was seen a few times. This chain joins TRBV20-1 and TRBJ1-4, with 7 bases fitting TRBD1. After removal of 6 bases from V and 4 bases from J, the junction contained 5 bases not matched to a gene. The CDR3 length is 13 residues. Germline V CDR1 and CDR2: DFQATT, SNEGSKA (reference sequence). CDR3 sequence reads: CSARDSLNEKLFF. CDR3 sequence (DNA): TGCAGTGCGAGGGACAGCCTTAATGAAAAACTGTTTTTT.

In this sample, this clonotype turned up a few times. The rearrangement uses TRBV20-1 and TRBJ2-1, with 12 bases that match TRBD1. Germline trimming cut 5 bases from V and 6 bases from J; bases unmatched to any gene: 5. The CDR3 is 14 amino acids. Germline V gene lookup returns CDR1 DFQATT and CDR2 SNEGSKA (reference sequence). In nucleotides, the CDR3 is TGCAGTGCTGACCCGGGACAGGGGGCCAATGAGCAGTTCTTC. It codes for CSADPGQGANEQFF.

The genes are TRBV4-3 and TRBJ2-1; 10 bases map to TRBD2. This CDR3 contains 15 residues. The germline V gene has CDR1 LGHNA and CDR2 YSLEER. The V gene end was trimmed by 2 bases and the J gene end by 9 bases; junction bases not matched to a gene: 7. The CDR3 loop is CASSQLAGAPAEQFF. CDR3 DNA sequence: TGCGCCAGCAGCCAACTAGCGGGGGCACCTGCTGAGCAGTTCTTC.

The chain has TRBV4-3 and TRBJ2-1; D call uncertain. Trimming removed 2 bases at V and 5 bases at J, with 10 bases between. Germline V CDR1 and CDR2: LGHNA, YSLEER. CDR3 length: 14 amino acids. CDR3 DNA: TGCGCCAGCAGCCAAAATATAATAAACAATGAGCAGTTCTTC. Protein sequence: CASSQNIINNEQFF.

V and J are TRBV2 and TRBJ1-2; 7 bases are shared with TRBD1. After removal of 1 base from V and 8 bases from J, the junction contained 10 bases not matched to a gene. The germline gives CDR1 SNHLY, CDR2 FYNNEI. The CDR3 loop spans 15 amino acids. The CDR3, as DNA: TGTGCCAGCAGTGAAGGGAAGGGGGCGCTTAGGGGCTACACCTTC. Protein sequence: CASSEGKGALRGYTF.

In DNA, the CDR3 is TGCAGTGCTAGAGAGGTGGGGGAGGGTGAGCAGTTCTTC. This translates into CSAREVGEGEQFF. This chain joins TRBV20-1 and TRBJ2-1; 7 nucleotides line up with TRBD2. V trimming: 0 bases; J trimming: 9 bases; junction bases outside the gene matches: 5. CDR3 length equals 13 residues. CDR1 is DFQATT and CDR2 is SNEGSKA in the germline V gene (reference sequence).

This clonotype turned up a few times. The rearrangement links TRBV24-1 to TRBJ2-7; no clear D. This CDR3 contains 13 residues. V lost 2 bases and J 3 bases, leaving 7 bases between the germline ends. Germline values: CDR1 KGHDR, CDR2 SFDVKD. Here the CDR3 reads CATSDSGFYEQYF. The CDR3 DNA reads as TGTGCCACCAGTGATTCCGGGTTCTACGAGCAGTACTTC.

The chain employs TRBV12-3 or TRBV12-4 and TRBJ1-4, with 7 bases lining up with TRBD1. CDR3 length: 16 amino acids. V gave up 3 bases and J gave up 5 bases; unmatched junction bases: 9. The CDR3 bases are TGTGCCAGCAGTTTTGCTGGACAGGTTGGGAATGAAAAACTGTTTTTT. Its protein is CASSFAGQVGNEKLFF.

This clonotype appeared a few times. The V call is TRBV10-3, the J call TRBJ1-2; tentatively, D is TRBD1 (5 bases). This CDR3 is built from 12 residues. Germline lookup yields CDR1 ENHRY and CDR2 SYGVKD. The V and J ends lost 4 bases and 4 bases respectively, with 7 bases between them. CDR3 loop: CAISVDSYGYTF. The CDR3, as DNA: TGTGCCATCAGTGTCGACAGCTATGGCTACACCTTC.

There are a few counts of this clonotype. This sequence joins TRBV29-1 and TRBJ2-3, with a possible D match to TRBD1 (5 bases). The CDR3 contains 12 residues. With 4 bases removed from V and 7 bases from J, the gap between germline ends came to 12 bases. Germline V CDR1 and CDR2: SQVTM, ANQGSEA. The chain's CDR3 is CSVGPGSNTQYF. CDR3 nucleotide sequence: TGCAGCGTTGGACCAGGGTCAAATACGCAGTATTTT.

The J gene is TRBJ2-7, the V gene TRBV7-8; the D gene is possibly TRBD1 (7 bases). CDR1 SGHVS and CDR2 FQNEAQ come from the germline V gene. The CDR3 consists of 15 residues. The germline V and J ends were trimmed by 1 base and 3 bases, with 13 bases remaining between them. The CDR3 DNA follows: TGTGCCAGCAGCTTAGAGAGGGGGGACAGCTACGAGCAGTACTTC. This translates into CASSLERGDSYEQYF.

The V gene is TRBV20-1, the J gene TRBJ2-5; TRBD1 is a possible D gene (6 bases). Trimming took off 5 bases at V and 2 bases at J, with 12 bases between the two ends. Germline CDR1 reads DFQATT; CDR2 reads SNEGSKA (reference sequence). This CDR3 spans 13 amino acids. CDR3 sequence: CSAVDRTQETQYF. The CDR3 DNA sequence: TGCAGTGCTGTAGACAGGACTCAAGAGACCCAGTACTTC.

This chain links TRBV6-5 with TRBJ2-7, with D perhaps TRBD1 (6 bases). The CDR3 length is 17 residues. CDR1 and CDR2 (germline): MNHEY, SVGAGI. Trimming cost V 4 bases and J 4 bases, with 23 bases left between them. CDR3 coding DNA: TGTGCCAGCAGTTCACCCAGGCAGGGGACCGCCCTATACGAGCAGTACTTC. Translation: CASSSPRQGTALYEQYF.

The rearrangement joins TRBV4-3 to TRBJ1-5; D perhaps matches TRBD1 (6 bases). The CDR3 length is 14 residues. The germline gives CDR1 LGHNA, CDR2 YSLEER. Trimming pared 1 base from V and 5 bases from J, leaving 9 bases between. CDR3 region: CASSQASGDQPQHF. The CDR3 DNA reads TGCGCCAGCAGCCAAGCCTCAGGGGATCAGCCCCAGCATTTT.

The chain has TRBV7-2 and TRBJ2-3; TRBD2 matches 9 bases. CDR3 size: 18 residues. Trimming cost V 1 base and J 2 bases; bases outside gene matches: 10. Germline V CDR1 and CDR2: SGHTA, FQGNSA. CDR3 DNA: TGTGCCAGCAGCTTAGGAAATGGCGGGGGGGCCTTCACAGATACGCAGTATTTT. This codes for CASSLGNGGGAFTDTQYF.

The V call is TRBV6-5, the J call TRBJ2-3, with a weak D call TRBD1 (6 bases). The V and J ends lost 0 bases and 0 bases respectively, with 16 bases between them. The length of the CDR3 is 18 residues. CDR1 is MNHEY and CDR2 is SVGAGI in the germline V gene. The CDR3 is CASSYSRGYRESTDTQYF. CDR3 in DNA: TGTGCCAGCAGTTACTCGAGGGGGTACAGGGAAAGCACAGATACGCAGTATTTT.

The rearrangement links TRBV3-1 to TRBJ2-7; 8 nucleotides agree with TRBD1. The J segment lost 0 bases and the V segment lost 4 bases, leaving 5 bases of the junction unmatched. Germline-derived CDR1 and CDR2 are LGHDT and YNNKEL (reference sequence). The length of the CDR3 is 15 residues. The CDR3 loop is CASSLHGTGSYEQYF. DNA of the CDR3: TGTGCCAGCAGCCTACACGGGACAGGCTCCTACGAGCAGTACTTC.

The chain recombines TRBV4-1 with TRBJ1-4; D possibly corresponds to TRBD1 (5 bases). V was pared by 4 bases and J by 5 bases, with 11 bases between. Germline CDR1 reads MGHRA; CDR2 reads YSYEKL. This CDR3 comprises 14 residues. As DNA, the CDR3 is TGCGCCAGCAGCCCTCAGGGTAGGAATGAAAAACTGTTTTTT. Translated, it gives CASSPQGRNEKLFF.

This clonotype has a handful of counts. The chain employs TRBV2 and TRBJ2-4, with unresolved D. Deletions cut 2 bases from V and 0 bases from J, with 8 bases between. Germline CDR1 is SNHLY and CDR2 is FYNNEI. This CDR3 comprises 15 residues. The CDR3 reads CASSERQLAKNIQYF. The DNA of the CDR3 is TGTGCCAGCAGTGAACGCCAACTAGCCAAAAACATTCAGTACTTC.

The rearrangement joins TRBV7-2 to TRBJ2-1; 11 bases match TRBD2. Losses at the gene ends were 4 bases for V and 0 bases for J; bases not matched to a gene: 8. This CDR3 comprises 18 residues. Germline loops: CDR1 SGHTA, CDR2 FQGNSA. CDR3 residues: CASSWASGGLSSYNEQFF. The CDR3 DNA follows: TGTGCCAGCAGCTGGGCTAGCGGGGGGCTAAGCTCCTACAATGAGCAGTTCTTC.

V and J are TRBV12-3 or TRBV12-4 and TRBJ2-3, with 7 bases that match TRBD1. The CDR3 sequence is 14 residues long. The ends lost 7 bases at V and 3 bases at J; junction bases unmatched: 7. CDR3 nucleotides: TGTGCCAGCACCGAACCGGACAGGACAGATACGCAGTATTTT. Translated, it gives CASTEPDRTDTQYF.

The chain links TRBV6-2 or TRBV6-3 to TRBJ2-3, with D tentatively TRBD2 (5 bases). V lost 2 bases, J lost 5 bases, and 11 bases lay in between. CDR1 is MNHEY, CDR2 SVGEGT, per germline. The CDR3 consists of 14 residues. CDR3 residues: CASSYTLGVDTQYF. CDR3 nucleotide sequence: TGTGCCAGCAGTTACACCCTCGGGGTAGATACGCAGTATTTT.

Of note for this clonotype: A junction boundary mismatches the germline segment, possibly from a read error. The J gene is TRBJ2-3, the V gene TRBV11-2, with TRBD1 matching over 8 bases. CDR1 is SGHAT, CDR2 FQNNGV, per germline. CDR3 length equals 16 residues. The CDR3 sequence is CASGLDRGGNTDTQYF. The CDR3 DNA follows: TGTGCCAGCGGCTTAGACAGGGGCGGGAACACAGATACGCAGTATTTT.